The 5 T cell receptor beta chains given below trace back to one sample, sequenced in a study of T cells in localized non-small cell lung cancer. TCRdb keeps only in-frame clones here, not all; method: immunoSEQ multiplex PCR. This sample has about 2,900 clones, with roughly 25% found just once. The source was lung tumor tissue, collected before any cancer treatment. The source is a male donor at least 60 years old with stage III lung adenocarcinoma.

This clone has more than one count but fewer than ten. The chain has TRBV11-1 and TRBJ2-5, with TRBD1 as a possible D gene (7 bases). Germline CDR1 reads SGHAT; CDR2 reads FQDESV (reference sequence). This CDR3 has 15 residues. Trimming took off 5 bases at V and 2 bases at J, with 15 bases between the two ends. The CDR3 spells CASSLRTGGQETQYF. DNA of the CDR3: TGTGCCAGCAGCCTTAGGACAGGAGGGCAAGAGACCCAGTACTTC.

This clone has more than one count but fewer than ten. This chain connects TRBV11-3 to TRBJ1-4; no clear D gene. Germline loops: CDR1 SGHNT, CDR2 YENEEA. The CDR3 runs 14 residues. V was cut by 5 bases and J by 7 bases, with 14 bases left in between. As DNA, the CDR3 is TGTGCCAGCAGCCGGGCACAGTCTATTGAAAAACTGTTTTTT. This encodes CASSRAQSIEKLFF.

The chain recombines TRBV6-8 with TRBJ2-7; perhaps TRBD1 as D (6 bases). Trimming shortened V by 7 bases and J by 6 bases, and 28 bases separated the two germline ends. Germline V CDR1 and CDR2: MNHGY, SAAAGT. The CDR3 totals 17 residues. The CDR3 spells CASTLKGVSPGYSEQYF. In DNA, the CDR3 is TGTGCCAGCACCCTAAAGGGGGTGTCCCCAGGTTACTCCGAGCAGTACTTC.

The chain couples TRBV10-2 to TRBJ1-2; a possible D gene is TRBD1 (6 bases). This CDR3 has 12 residues. Germline V gives CDR1 WSHSY, CDR2 SAAADI. V was cut by 8 bases and J by 8 bases, with 15 bases left in between. The CDR3 DNA reads as TGCGCCAGCGGGGGGGCAGGCAGGGGCTACACCTTC. Protein product: CASGGAGRGYTF.

In this sample, this clone turned up a few times. The chain couples TRBV9 to TRBJ1-1; D is uncertain. V was shortened by 3 bases and J by 12 bases, with 15 bases between the two germline ends. This CDR3 region has 12 residues. The germline V gene encodes CDR1 SGDLS and CDR2 YYNGEE. DNA of the CDR3: TGTGCCAGCAGCGCCACTGATAGGGCGTCTTTCTTT. It is translated as CASSATDRASFF.